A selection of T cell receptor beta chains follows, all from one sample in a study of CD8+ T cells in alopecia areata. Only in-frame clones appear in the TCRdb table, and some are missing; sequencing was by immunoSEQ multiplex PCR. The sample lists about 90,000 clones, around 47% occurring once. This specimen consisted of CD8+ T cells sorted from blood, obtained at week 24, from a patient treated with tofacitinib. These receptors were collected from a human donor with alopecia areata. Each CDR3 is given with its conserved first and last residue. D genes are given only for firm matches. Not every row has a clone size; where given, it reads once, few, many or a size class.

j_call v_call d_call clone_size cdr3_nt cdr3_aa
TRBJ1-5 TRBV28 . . TGTGCCAGCAGGCCGGCAGGGAGAAGCAATCAGCCCCAGCATTTT CASRPAGRSNQPQHF
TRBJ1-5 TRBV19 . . TGTGCCAGTTCGTCTTCGGGGAATCAGCCCCAGCATTTT CASSSSGNQPQHF
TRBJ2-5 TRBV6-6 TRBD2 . TGTGCCAGCAGTTACCCAGCGGGGGGCTCCGAGGAGACCCAGTACTTC CASSYPAGGSEETQYF
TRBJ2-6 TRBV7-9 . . TGTGCCAGCACTGGGGCCAACGTCCTGACTTTC CASTGANVLTF
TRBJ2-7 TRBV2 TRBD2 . TGTGCCATCACGCCGGCGCCTGGGAGGGAGAGCTACGAGCAGTACTTC CAITPAPGRESYEQYF
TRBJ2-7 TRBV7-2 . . TGTGCCAGCAGCTTAGCAGGCCGGGCTGAGCAGTACTTC CASSLAGRAEQYF
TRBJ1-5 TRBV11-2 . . TGTGCCAGCACACAGGGTAGCAATCAGCCCCAGCATTTT CASTQGSNQPQHF
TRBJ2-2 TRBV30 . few TGTGCCTGGAACGTTGGGGGCTCCGGGGAGCTGTTTTTT CAWNVGGSGELFF
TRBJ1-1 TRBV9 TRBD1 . TGTGCCAGCAGCGGGACAGGGGTAGCTGAAGCTTTCTTT CASSGTGVAEAFF
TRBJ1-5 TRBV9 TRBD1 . TGTGCCAGCAGCGTCGGGACAGGGGAGTATAGCAATCAGCCCCAGCATTTT CASSVGTGEYSNQPQHF
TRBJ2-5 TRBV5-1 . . TGCGCCAGCAGCGGCGGTCGTCAAGAGACCCAGTACTTC CASSGGRQETQYF
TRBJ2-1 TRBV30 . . TGTGCCTGGAGTGGACACAATGAGCAGTTCTTC CAWSGHNEQFF
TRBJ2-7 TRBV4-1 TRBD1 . TGTGCCAGCAGCTCCGGGCCGGGACAGGTCTACGAGCAGTACTTC CASSSGPGQVYEQYF
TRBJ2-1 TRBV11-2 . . TGTGCAATCCTCTTCAGCACTGAGCAGTTCTTC CAILFSTEQFF
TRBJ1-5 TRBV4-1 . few TGCGCCAGCAGCCAAGTAGGTTTCAATCAGCCCCAGCATTTT CASSQVGFNQPQHF
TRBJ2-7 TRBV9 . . TGTGCCAGCAGCTCCAGGGACCGCCCTAATACCTACGAGCAGTACTTC CASSSRDRPNTYEQYF
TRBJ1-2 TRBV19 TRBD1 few TGTGCCGCGCGGCCAGGGGGAGTTGATGGCTACACCTTC CAARPGGVDGYTF
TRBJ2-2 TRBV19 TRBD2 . TGTGCCAGTATCATAGCGGGAGTGTCCACCGGGGAGCTGTTTTTT CASIIAGVSTGELFF
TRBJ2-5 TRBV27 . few TGTGCCAGCCAGCCCATAATGGCGGCAGAGACCCAGTACTTC CASQPIMAAETQYF
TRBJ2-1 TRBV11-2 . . TGTGCCAGCAGCTTAGACTGGGCCACATCAGAGGATGAGCAGTTCTTC CASSLDWATSEDEQFF
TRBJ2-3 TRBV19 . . TGTGCCAGTAGTATAGACCCCGGCACGGCGGCAGATACGCAGTATTTT CASSIDPGTAADTQYF
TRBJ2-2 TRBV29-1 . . TGCGCGGAGGGGCGGAACACCGGGGAGCTGCTTTTT CAEGRNTGELLF
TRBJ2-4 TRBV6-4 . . TGTGCCAGCAGTGACAGGGCCAAAAACATTCAGTACTTC CASSDRAKNIQYF
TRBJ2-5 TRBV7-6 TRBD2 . TGTGCCAGCAGCTTCAGGGAGGGAGTCGAGACCCAGTACTTC CASSFREGVETQYF